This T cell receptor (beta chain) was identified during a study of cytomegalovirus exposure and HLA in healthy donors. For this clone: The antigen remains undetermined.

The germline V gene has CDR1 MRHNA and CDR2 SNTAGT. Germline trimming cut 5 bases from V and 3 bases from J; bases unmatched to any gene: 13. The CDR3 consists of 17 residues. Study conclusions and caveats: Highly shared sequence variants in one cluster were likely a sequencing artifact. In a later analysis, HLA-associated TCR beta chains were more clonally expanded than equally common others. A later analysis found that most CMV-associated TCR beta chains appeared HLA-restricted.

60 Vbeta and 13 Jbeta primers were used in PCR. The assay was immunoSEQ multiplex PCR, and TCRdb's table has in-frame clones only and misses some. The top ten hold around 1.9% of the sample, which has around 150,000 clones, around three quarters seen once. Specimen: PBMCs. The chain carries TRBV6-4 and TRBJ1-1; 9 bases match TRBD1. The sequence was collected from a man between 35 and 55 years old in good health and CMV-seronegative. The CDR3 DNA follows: TGTGCCAGCAGTCCCGGGACAGGGTATTCGTTGGACACTGAAGCTTTCTTT. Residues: CASSPGTGYSLDTEAFF.